The 2 T cell receptor beta chains given below trace back to one sample, sequenced in a study of shared clonotypes between healthy human individuals. Some clones are missing from TCRdb's copy, which holds only in-frame ones; the method was immunoSEQ multiplex PCR. This sample has 470,000 or so clones, with over 70% found just once. The specimen sequenced was PBMCs. The receptors come from a middle-aged woman in good health. Some clones in this sample may be carry-over from other donors' samples.

As to this clone: This likely traces to a read error, being one base from a far larger clone. The rearrangement links TRBV2 to TRBJ1-2; D possibly corresponds to TRBD1 (5 bases). Germline V CDR1 and CDR2: SNHLY, FYNNEI. The CDR3 contains 12 residues. The germline V and J ends were trimmed by 8 bases and 4 bases, with 11 bases remaining between them. CDR3 nucleotide sequence: TGTGCCAGCGACAGTGAAGGCTATGGCTACACCTTC. Its translation is CASDSEGYGYTF.

The chain recombines TRBV6-1 with TRBJ2-3; tentatively, D is TRBD1 (5 bases). This CDR3 comprises 14 residues. CDR1 is MNHNS, CDR2 SASEGT, per germline. Trimming removed 7 bases at V and 4 bases at J, with 15 bases between. The CDR3 DNA reads as TGTGCCAGCACCTCCCTGGGGCCTCCAGATACGCAGTATTTT. It translates to CASTSLGPPDTQYF.